This entry lists 25 T cell receptor beta chains sequenced from one sample in a study of shared clonotypes between healthy human individuals. Profiling relied on immunoSEQ multiplex PCR, and the TCRdb table lists in-frame clones only, not all of them. The sample has approximately 2,000,000 clones, around 95% seen once. CD8 cells classed as naive were CD45RO-negative and positively selected for CCR7, excluding terminally differentiated effector memory CD45RA+ cells. Sequenced sample: naive CD8+ T cells from PBMCs. The receptors shown here come from a man aged 18-30 years in good health. Some clones in this sample may be carry-over from other donors' samples.

About this clone: Its ends do not fully match the called genes, so a read error is possible. Additional DNA sequences in this sample encode the identical CDR3. The chain carries TRBV2 and TRBJ1-2, with D possibly matching TRBD1 (5 bases). CDR3 length: 15 residues. Germline V lookup: CDR1 SNHLY, CDR2 FYNNEI. The CDR3 loop is CASSGWAGTNYGYTF. Here the CDR3 DNA reads TGTGCCAGCAGTGGCTGGGCCGGGACGAACTATGGCTACACTTTC.

This clone was counted once. The chain carries TRBV28 and TRBJ2-6; D possibly corresponds to TRBD1 (6 bases). This CDR3 is built from 15 residues. The V gene's germline CDR1 is MDHEN and CDR2 SYDVKM. Between the trimmed V and J ends, which lost 5 bases and 0 bases, there was a span of 8 bases. CDR3 sequence: CASSTTGSGANVLTF. Written as DNA, the CDR3 is TGTGCCAGCAGTACGACAGGCTCTGGGGCCAACGTCCTGACTTTC.

The chain is built from TRBV7-2 and TRBJ1-2, with a possible D match to TRBD1 (6 bases). With 4 bases removed from V and 3 bases from J, the gap between germline ends came to 12 bases. The CDR3 contains 14 residues. Germline V lookup: CDR1 SGHTA, CDR2 FQGNSA. CDR3 loop: CASSSRTDYYGYTF. DNA of the CDR3: TGTGCCAGCAGCTCACGGACAGACTACTATGGCTACACCTTC.

The rearrangement uses TRBV10-1 and TRBJ2-7; 10 nucleotides agree with TRBD1. The CDR3 is 14 residues long. Germline CDR1 and CDR2: WNHNN and SYGVQD (reference sequence). Trimming cost V 2 bases and J 6 bases; bases outside gene matches: 4. CDR3 region: CASSEGQGVSEQYF. CDR3 in DNA: TGCGCCAGCAGTGAGGGACAGGGGGTTTCCGAGCAGTACTTC.

The CDR3 region is CASSLIGQGENTF. The CDR3 DNA follows: TGTGCCAGCAGTCTCATAGGACAGGGGGAGAACACCTTC. The chain carries TRBV27 and TRBJ1-2; 10 positions match TRBD1. CDR1 and CDR2 from the germline V gene are MNHEY and SMNVEV (reference sequence). With V trimmed by 5 bases and J by 12 bases, 9 bases remained unmatched. This CDR3 has 13 residues.

The chain uses TRBV28 and TRBJ1-3; D not certain. Per the germline V gene, CDR1 is MDHEN and CDR2 is SYDVKM. The CDR3 has 17 amino acids. Trimming took off 0 bases at V and 0 bases at J, with 12 bases between the two ends. In nucleotides, the CDR3 is TGTGCCAGCAGTTTATGGGGCAGGAAATCCTCTGGAAACACCATATATTTT. It encodes CASSLWGRKSSGNTIYF. Full variable domain (remainder filled in from reference TRBV28 and TRBJ1-3): DVKVTQSSRYLVKRTGEKVFLECVQDMDHENMFWYRQDPGLGLRLIYFSYDVKMKEKGDIPEGYSVSREKKERFSLILESASTNQTSMYLCASSLWGRKSSGNTIYFGEGSWLTVV.

The chain recombines TRBV7-7 with TRBJ2-5; tentatively, D is TRBD1 or TRBD2 (5 bases each). Germline V CDR1 and CDR2: SSHAT, FNYEAQ (reference sequence). The CDR3 spans 15 residues. Trimming shortened V by 0 bases and J by 5 bases, and 13 bases separated the two germline ends. CDR3 loop: CASSLAGTPGETQYF. Written as DNA, the CDR3 is TGTGCCAGCAGCTTAGCCGGGACCCCAGGGGAGACCCAGTACTTC.

The chain is built from TRBV5-4 and TRBJ1-2; D call uncertain. The V end lost 2 bases, the J end lost 6 bases, and 17 bases lay between the germline ends. The germline CDR1 and CDR2 sequences are SGHNT and YYREEE (reference sequence). This CDR3 spans 15 amino acids. CDR3 protein: CASSFPGGTSDGYTF. CDR3 nucleotides: TGTGCCAGCAGCTTCCCGGGAGGAACAAGCGATGGCTACACCTTC.

The genes are TRBV28 and TRBJ2-2; 7 nucleotides line up with TRBD2. The CDR3 is made up of 15 amino acids. Germline CDR1 reads MDHEN; CDR2 reads SYDVKM. V lost 11 bases and J lost 6; bases outside the gene matches: 15. The CDR3 nucleotides are TGTGCCGCTGAGGGACGGCGGGAGAAGGCCGGGGAGCTGTTTTTT. This codes for CAAEGRREKAGELFF. The full variable domain, with the rest looked up from reference TRBV28 and TRBJ2-2, is DVKVTQSSRYLVKRTGEKVFLECVQDMDHENMFWYRQDPGLGLRLIYFSYDVKMKEKGDIPEGYSVSREKKERFSLILESASTNQTSMYLCAAEGRREKAGELFFGEGSRLTVL.

Concerning this clone: Other nucleotide sequences in the sample specify the same CDR3. V gene TRBV14 combines with J gene TRBJ2-7; D gene ambiguous. V shed 1 base and J shed 4 bases, with 5 bases lying between them. Germline assignment: CDR1 SGHDN and CDR2 FVKESK. The CDR3 consists of 12 residues. In DNA, the CDR3 is TGTGCCAGCAGCCAAGTAGGGTACGAGCAGTACTTC. Encoded protein: CASSQVGYEQYF.

This chain links TRBV15 with TRBJ2-7; perhaps D is TRBD1 or TRBD2 (5 bases each). There are 15 residues in the CDR3. From germline, CDR1 is LNHNV and CDR2 YYDKDF (reference sequence). V shed 1 base and J shed 4 bases, with 14 bases lying between them. The DNA of the CDR3 is TGTGCCACCAGCAGAGGAACTAGGGGTTGGTACGAGCAGTACTTC. The encoded protein is CATSRGTRGWYEQYF. Looking up the rest from reference TRBV15 and TRBJ2-7 gives the full variable domain: DAMVIQNPRYQVTQFGKPVTLSCSQTLNHNVMYWYQQKSSQAPKLLFHYYDKDFNNEADTPDNFQSRRPNTSFCFLDIRSPGLGDTAMYLCATSRGTRGWYEQYFGPGTRLTVT.

This chain uses TRBV7-9 with TRBJ1-5, with D hard to call. This CDR3 spans 14 amino acids. Trimming cost V 6 bases and J 6 bases, with 15 bases left between them. Germline values: CDR1 SEHNR, CDR2 FQNEAQ (reference sequence). The CDR3 spells CASSLDGNGQPQHF. The CDR3 coding sequence is TGTGCCAGCAGTCTCGACGGCAATGGTCAGCCCCAGCATTTT. The variable domain in full, with the rest retrieved from reference TRBV7-9 and TRBJ1-5, is DTGVSQNPRHKITKRGQNVTFRCDPISEHNRLYWYRQTLGQGPEFLTYFQNEAQLEKSRLLSDRFSAERPKGSFSTLEIQRTEQGDSAMYLCASSLDGNGQPQHFGDGTRLSIL.

The V gene is TRBV15, the J gene TRBJ1-5; possibly TRBD1 for D (6 bases). The CDR3 contains 11 residues. CDR1 is LNHNV and CDR2 is YYDKDF in the germline V gene (reference sequence). The germline V and J ends were trimmed by 8 bases and 11 bases, with 13 bases remaining between them. As DNA, the CDR3 is TGTGCCACCTCGGAGGGGGAGACCCAGCATTTT. Its protein is CATSEGETQHF.

The V and J genes are TRBV19 and TRBJ1-4, with 8 positions matching TRBD1. Germline CDR1 LNHDA, CDR2 SQIVND (reference sequence). CDR3 size: 12 residues. V lost 9 bases, J lost 5 bases, and 2 bases stayed unmatched. CDR3 nucleotide sequence: TGTGCCAGGCGGGACAGGAATGAAAAACTGTTTTTT. Translated: CARRDRNEKLFF.

Of note for this clone: The same CDR3 can be traced to other DNA sequences in this sample. V is TRBV19 and J is TRBJ2-5; unclear D gene. In germline, CDR1 is LNHDA, CDR2 SQIVND (reference sequence). V was clipped by 1 base and J by 3 bases, with 6 bases between them. This CDR3 region has 13 residues. Written as DNA, the CDR3 is TGTGCCAGTAGTATAGCAGGAGAAGAGACCCAGTACTTC. It translates to CASSIAGEETQYF.

The gene calls are TRBV19 and TRBJ1-4; D unclear. Trimming stripped 3 bases from V and 7 bases from J, with 15 bases between. Germline values: CDR1 LNHDA, CDR2 SQIVND (reference sequence). The CDR3 length is 15 residues. Written as DNA, the CDR3 is TGTGCCAGTAGTATCCTCTCAGCCGAGGGTGAAAAACTGTTTTTT. Its protein product is CASSILSAEGEKLFF.

This clone was seen a handful of times. CDR3 in amino acids: CASSELGQGARAEAFF. CDR3 in DNA: TGTGCCAGCAGTGAATTGGGTCAGGGGGCGAGGGCTGAAGCTTTCTTT. V is TRBV25-1 and J is TRBJ1-1; 8 bases are shared with TRBD1. Germline V gene lookup returns CDR1 MGHDK and CDR2 SYGVNS. This CDR3 is built from 16 residues. The V segment lost 1 base and the J segment 6 bases; nucleotides outside the gene matches: 10.

Concerning this clone itself: Other DNA sequences in the sample encode the same CDR3. The rearrangement uses TRBV7-8 and TRBJ1-5; 8 bases map to TRBD1. J was trimmed by 2 bases and V by 3 bases; bases with no gene match: 9. Germline lookup yields CDR1 SGHVS and CDR2 FQNEAQ. This CDR3 has 17 amino acids. The CDR3 spells CASSLAHPGQGNQPQHF. The CDR3 DNA reads as TGTGCCAGCAGCTTGGCGCACCCGGGACAGGGCAATCAGCCCCAGCATTTT. Looking up the rest from reference TRBV7-8 and TRBJ1-5 gives the full variable domain: GAGVSQSPRYKVAKRGQDVALRCDPISGHVSLFWYQQALGQGPEFLTYFQNEAQLDKSGLPSDRFFAERPEGSVSTLKIQRTQQEDSAVYLCASSLAHPGQGNQPQHFGDGTRLSIL.

The chain carries TRBV5-1 and TRBJ1-1; D is undetermined. Deletions cut 0 bases from V and 4 bases from J, with 13 bases between. Germline values: CDR1 SGHRS, CDR2 YFSETQ. The CDR3 spans 15 residues. CDR3 DNA: TGCGCCAGCAGCTTGGCGGGCTCAGCGGGCACTGAAGCTTTCTTT. Translation gives CASSLAGSAGTEAFF. Together with reference TRBV5-1 and TRBJ1-1, the CDR3 gives the full variable domain: KAGVTQTPRYLIKTRGQQVTLSCSPISGHRSVSWYQQTPGQGLQFLFEYFSETQRNKGNFPGRFSGRQFSNSRSEMNVSTLELGDSALYLCASSLAGSAGTEAFFGQGTRLTVV.

In regard to this clone: Other DNA sequences of this sample code for an identical CDR3. V usage is TRBV29-1 and J usage is TRBJ1-2, with 7 bases aligning to TRBD1. V shed 4 bases and J 3 bases; nucleotides not matched to a gene: 5. CDR1 and CDR2 (germline): SQVTM, ANQGSEA. The CDR3 length is 13 residues. The CDR3 nucleotides read TGCAGCGTTGTTAGAGGGGGCGACTATGGCTACACCTTC. Its translation: CSVVRGGDYGYTF.

V gene TRBV16 combines with J gene TRBJ1-4; D is possibly TRBD1 (6 bases). Trimming stripped 2 bases from V and 2 bases from J, with 15 bases between. The CDR3 is made up of 17 amino acids. Germline V CDR1 and CDR2: KGHSY, FQNENV. The CDR3 DNA reads as TGTGCCAGCAGCCAAACCGACCTGGACAGCACTAATGAAAAACTGTTTTTT. The encoded protein is CASSQTDLDSTNEKLFF.

A word on this clone: Different DNA sequences within this sample yield the same CDR3. The chain links TRBV27 to TRBJ2-7, with D unclear. There are 13 residues in the CDR3. V lost 5 bases to trimming and J lost 2 bases, with 10 bases between them. Germline lookup yields CDR1 MNHEY and CDR2 SMNVEV (reference sequence). CDR3 loop: CASSPGPAYEQYF. DNA of the CDR3: TGTGCCAGCAGTCCCGGTCCGGCCTACGAGCAGTACTTC.

The chain couples TRBV14 to TRBJ1-1, with D unclear. The CDR3 has 14 amino acids. Germline V gene lookup returns CDR1 SGHDN and CDR2 FVKESK. Trimming stripped 5 bases from V and 0 bases from J, with 10 bases between. The CDR3 DNA reads as TGTGCCAGCAGCTTTGAGAACTTGAACACTGAAGCTTTCTTT. As protein: CASSFENLNTEAFF.

As to this clone: This same CDR3 is encoded by further DNA sequences in the sample. This chain joins TRBV4-3 and TRBJ2-7; the D is unclear. V lost 1 base, J lost 6 bases, and 4 bases lay in between. The CDR3 totals 11 residues. The germline gives CDR1 LGHNA, CDR2 YSLEER. CDR3 DNA sequence: TGCGCCAGCAGCCAAGGTCCCGAGCAGTACTTC. Translation gives CASSQGPEQYF.

The J gene is TRBJ2-7, the V gene TRBV5-5; D might be TRBD1 (6 bases). This CDR3 has 13 residues. Germline V gene lookup returns CDR1 SGHKS and CDR2 YYEKEE (reference sequence). V was clipped by 2 bases and J by 4 bases, with 10 bases between them. This CDR3 is CASSFRGLYEQYF. CDR3 nucleotides: TGTGCCAGCAGCTTTAGGGGGTTGTACGAGCAGTACTTC.